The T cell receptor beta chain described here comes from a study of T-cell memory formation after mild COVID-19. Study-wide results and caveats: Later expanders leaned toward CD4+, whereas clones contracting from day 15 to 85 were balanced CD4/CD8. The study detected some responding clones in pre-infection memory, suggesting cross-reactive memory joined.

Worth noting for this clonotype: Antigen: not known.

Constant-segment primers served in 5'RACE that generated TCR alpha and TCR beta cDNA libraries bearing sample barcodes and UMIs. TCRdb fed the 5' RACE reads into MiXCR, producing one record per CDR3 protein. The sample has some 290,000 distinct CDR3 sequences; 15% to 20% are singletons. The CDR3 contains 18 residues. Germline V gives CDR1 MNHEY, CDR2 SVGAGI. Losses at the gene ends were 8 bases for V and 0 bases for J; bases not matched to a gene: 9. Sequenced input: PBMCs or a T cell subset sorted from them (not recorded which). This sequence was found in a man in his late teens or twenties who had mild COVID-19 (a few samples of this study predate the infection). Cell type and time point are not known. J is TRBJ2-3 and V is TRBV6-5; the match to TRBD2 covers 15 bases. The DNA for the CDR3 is TGTGCCAGCCAGATGGGACTAGCGGGGGGCCTAAGCACAGATACGCAGTATTTT. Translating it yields CASQMGLAGGLSTDTQYF.